This T cell receptor (beta chain) was documented in a study of blood T cell repertoires in COVID-19. As processed by the authors: Estimation of nucleated cell counts was performed using reference gene primer amplification. Produced via immunoSEQ multiplex PCR; TCRdb's table is partial and in-frame only. D and trimming were read from the DNA, whereas the V and J calls and clone size are those reported in that table. The profile covers 150,000 to 200,000 clones, with just under 80% appearing a single time and 2.5% to 3% taken by the ten largest. Germline CDR1 and CDR2: MNHEY and SVGAGI. Trimming shortened V by 6 bases and J by 1 base, and 15 bases separated the two germline ends. The CDR3 runs 15 residues.

The chain links TRBV6-5 to TRBJ2-5; D is undetermined. This TCR was recovered from a woman of 80 years or more with active or convalescent COVID-19. The specimen was peripheral blood. The CDR3, as DNA: TGTGCCAGCAGCGCCGAGCATTTAGTCCAAGAGACCCAGTACTTC. It is translated as CASSAEHLVQETQYF.